The 16 T cell receptor beta chains reported below all come from one sample, sequenced in a study of shared T cell receptors in the human thymus. Sequencing used immunoSEQ multiplex PCR; TCRdb keeps in-frame clones, though not all of them. The data show about 660,000 clones, 70% to 90% seen once. The same data also contributed to another study, on human thymus T cells.

Sequenced input: thymocytes. These receptors were obtained from a boy younger than two with a congenital heart defect.

This clone was seen a single time. Within the sample, other DNA sequences also encode this same CDR3. V and J are TRBV5-1 and TRBJ1-2, with D possibly TRBD1 on 6 matching bases. CDR3 length: 11 amino acids. Trimming removed 4 bases from V and 6 bases from J, with 7 bases in between. Germline CDR1 reads SGHRS; CDR2 reads YFSETQ. The CDR3 sequence: CASSPGDGYTF. In nucleotides, the CDR3 is TGCGCCAGCAGCCCAGGGGATGGCTACACCTTC.

This clone was observed a handful of times. The chain couples TRBV4-1 to TRBJ1-4; the D gene is possibly TRBD1 (6 bases). Between the trimmed V and J ends, which lost 4 bases and 7 bases, there was a span of 19 bases. Per the germline V gene, CDR1 is MGHRA and CDR2 is YSYEKL. This CDR3 is 16 amino acids long. CDR3 protein: CASSRLPIRGGEKLFF. CDR3 coding DNA: TGCGCCAGCAGCCGGCTCCCCATCAGGGGTGGTGAAAAACTGTTTTTT.

The V call is TRBV14, the J call TRBJ1-3; D gene unclear. Germline values: CDR1 SGHDN, CDR2 FVKESK. V was shortened by 1 base and J by 0 bases, with 7 bases between the two germline ends. The CDR3 runs 15 residues. The CDR3 nucleotides read TGTGCCAGCAGCCAAGGCATCTACTCTGGAAACACCATATATTTT. Translation: CASSQGIYSGNTIYF.

The V and J genes are TRBV5-4 and TRBJ2-7; TRBD2 is a possible D gene (6 bases). In germline, CDR1 is SGHNT, CDR2 YYREEE (reference sequence). The CDR3 sequence is 13 residues long. V lost 1 base, J lost 5 bases, and 10 bases lay in between. The CDR3 DNA is TGTGCCAGCAGCTTGCCTAGCGAGCACGAGCAGTACTTC. Its translation: CASSLPSEHEQYF.

The chain carries TRBV30 and TRBJ2-4, with 8 bases fitting TRBD2. Per the germline V gene, CDR1 is GTSNPN and CDR2 is SVGIG (reference sequence). The CDR3 extends over 13 amino acids. Germline trimming cut 3 bases from V and 8 bases from J; bases unmatched to any gene: 6. The CDR3 DNA reads as TGTGCCTGGAGCGGGGGGGGAGGGGACATTCAGTACTTC. It specifies CAWSGGGGDIQYF.

The genes are TRBV15 and TRBJ2-3; TRBD2 matches 11 bases. CDR3 length equals 17 residues. Germline CDR1 is LNHNV and CDR2 is YYDKDF (reference sequence). J lost 1 base, V lost 5 bases, and 8 bases had no gene match. This CDR3 reads CATSLLAGELGTDTQYF. Here the CDR3 DNA reads TGTGCCACCAGCCTACTAGCGGGAGAGCTTGGCACAGATACGCAGTATTTT.

This clone came up a few times. The V call is TRBV14, the J call TRBJ1-4; D not resolved. The length of the CDR3 is 14 residues. V dropped 5 bases and J dropped 7 bases, with 14 bases sitting between them. Germline lookup yields CDR1 SGHDN and CDR2 FVKESK. CDR3 region: CASSIRRAGEKLFF. The CDR3 DNA reads as TGTGCCAGCAGCATTCGGAGGGCAGGTGAAAAACTGTTTTTT.

This clone was counted only a few times. The chain is built from TRBV30 and TRBJ2-5; 12 bases map to TRBD2. J was trimmed by 0 bases and V by 5 bases; bases with no gene match: 16. Germline CDR1 is GTSNPN and CDR2 is SVGIG (reference sequence). This CDR3 has 19 amino acids. CDR3 in DNA: TGTGCCTGGGGCAGTCTACTAGCGGGAGGCCTGGAGTACCAAGAGACCCAGTACTTC. Amino acid sequence: CAWGSLLAGGLEYQETQYF. The complete variable domain, with remaining parts taken from reference TRBV30 and TRBJ2-5, reads SQTIHQWPATLVQPVGSPLSLECTVEGTSNPNLYWYRQAAGRGLQLLFYSVGIGQISSEVPQNLSASRPQDRQFILSSKKLLLSDSGFYLCAWGSLLAGGLEYQETQYFGPGTRLLVL.

The gene calls are TRBV5-1 and TRBJ1-1, with a weak D call TRBD1 (6 bases). Germline V gene sequence: CDR1 SGHRS, CDR2 YFSETQ. Trimming took off 0 bases at V and 1 base at J, with 13 bases between the two ends. The CDR3 consists of 16 residues. CDR3 DNA: TGCGCCAGCAGCTTGGTATTGGGGGCCGCGAACACTGAAGCTTTCTTT. This translates into CASSLVLGAANTEAFF.

The chain couples TRBV28 to TRBJ2-7; 7 bases fit TRBD1. The germline gives CDR1 MDHEN, CDR2 SYDVKM. V gave up 2 bases and J gave up 2 bases; unmatched junction bases: 3. CDR3 length: 14 residues. The CDR3 DNA sequence: TGTGCCAGCAGTTTAGACAGGGTGACCTACGAGCAGTACTTC. This sequence encodes CASSLDRVTYEQYF.

V gene TRBV7-9 combines with J gene TRBJ2-7; 7 nucleotides agree with TRBD1. Germline assignment: CDR1 SEHNR and CDR2 FQNEAQ (reference sequence). The CDR3 loop spans 16 amino acids. J lost 0 bases, V lost 1 base, and 6 bases had no gene match. The DNA of the CDR3 is TGTGCCAGCAGCTTAGGAGGGACAGACGTCTCCTACGAGCAGTACTTC. This translates into CASSLGGTDVSYEQYF.

This sequence joins TRBV19 and TRBJ2-7; 7 bases map to TRBD2. The CDR3 runs 17 residues. After removal of 8 bases from V and 0 bases from J, the junction contained 16 bases not matched to a gene. Germline V gene lookup returns CDR1 LNHDA and CDR2 SQIVND (reference sequence). CDR3 DNA sequence: TGTGCCAGTCGGGGGGTAGCGGGCCCCCGGCGCTCCTACGAGCAGTACTTC. Encoded protein: CASRGVAGPRRSYEQYF.

The rearrangement uses TRBV19 and TRBJ2-3; D unresolved. The CDR3 has 16 residues. The germline V and J ends were trimmed by 6 bases and 0 bases, with 16 bases remaining between them. The germline CDR1 and CDR2 sequences are LNHDA and SQIVND (reference sequence). CDR3: CASSATLPSSTDTQYF. CDR3 sequence (DNA): TGTGCCAGTAGCGCTACACTACCCTCTAGCACAGATACGCAGTATTTT.

The V and J genes are TRBV11-3 and TRBJ1-1, with D possibly TRBD1 on 6 matching bases. This CDR3 is built from 16 residues. Germline CDR1 and CDR2: SGHNT and YENEEA. Trimming removed 4 bases from V and 0 bases from J, with 15 bases in between. Here the CDR3 reads CASSSQFRTVNTEAFF. The CDR3 region has the DNA TGTGCCAGCAGCTCCCAATTCCGGACAGTGAACACTGAAGCTTTCTTT.

This chain connects TRBV7-2 to TRBJ2-2; TRBD2 aligns across 8 bases. Losses at the gene ends were 1 base for V and 4 bases for J; bases not matched to a gene: 5. This CDR3 region has 16 residues. Germline V gene data show CDR1 as SGHTA and CDR2 as FQGNSA. The CDR3 region has the DNA TGTGCCAGCAGCTTAGAATCGCTAGCGGGCACCGGGGAGCTGTTTTTT. It yields the protein CASSLESLAGTGELFF. The full variable domain, with the rest looked up from reference TRBV7-2 and TRBJ2-2, is GAGVSQSPSNKVTEKGKDVELRCDPISGHTALYWYRQSLGQGLEFLIYFQGNSAPDKSGLPSDRFSAERTGGSVSTLTIQRTQQEDSAVYLCASSLESLAGTGELFFGEGSRLTVL.

This chain uses TRBV10-2 with TRBJ2-1; 11 nucleotides line up with TRBD2. Germline V gene data show CDR1 as WSHSY and CDR2 as SAAADI. The CDR3 spans 16 residues. The trim removed 5 bases at V and 7 bases at J, leaving 10 bases unmatched. The CDR3 spells CASSPTTSGSTNEQFF. CDR3 nucleotides: TGCGCCAGCAGTCCCACTACTAGCGGGAGTACGAATGAGCAGTTCTTC.